This T cell receptor beta chain was sequenced during a study of long-term antiretroviral therapy in people with HIV. General study results and limits: Compared with controls, HIV repertoires showed narrower CDR3 length ranges. Someone took the blood between about 2003 and 2018, maybe while older ART regimens were in use.

Germline CDR1 and CDR2: SGHNT and YENEEA. This CDR3 contains 17 residues. The germline V and J ends were trimmed by 3 bases and 0 bases, with 14 bases remaining between them. With regard to this clone: Its antigen is not known.

Survey level was the resolution at which the v3.0 immunoSEQ assay ran. Sequencing efforts were directed toward roughly 40,000-55,000 T-cell genomes per sample. TCRdb keeps only in-frame clones here, not all; method: immunoSEQ multiplex PCR. The profile covers 32,000 or so clones, with around three quarters appearing a single time and about 7% taken by the ten largest. This chain uses TRBV11-3 with TRBJ1-4; the D is unclear. The sequenced sample was unsorted PBMCs, obtained 2 years after starting antiretroviral therapy. This clonotype was sampled from a woman aged 45-60 years with HIV. CDR3 region: CASSFMPERATNEKLFF. Written as DNA, the CDR3 is TGTGCCAGCAGCTTCATGCCGGAGCGCGCAACTAATGAAAAACTGTTTTTT.